The present T cell receptor (beta chain) was sequenced within a study of CD8+CD57+ T cells in acquired aplastic anemia. Genomic DNA, serving as template, underwent TCR beta VDJ and CDR3 profiling. MiXCR was run by TCRdb on the reads, yielding one entry per CDR3 protein. This sample has over 150,000 distinct CDR3 sequences; 65% to 75% occur once, and the top ten carry about 50%. This CDR3 comprises 13 residues. Trimming cost V 1 base and J 4 bases, with 7 bases left between them. The germline V gene encodes CDR1 DFQATT and CDR2 SNEGSKA (reference sequence). All patients picked for sequencing had shown, by flow cytometry, an expansion of CD8+CD57+ cells.

The clonotype was recovered from a human donor with aplastic anemia. Material: sorted CD4+, CD8+, or CD8+CD57+ T cells (not recorded which) from PBMCs. The chain recombines TRBV20-1 with TRBJ2-2, with TRBD2 as a possible D gene (5 bases). The DNA of the CDR3 is TGCAGTGCTAGAGTCGGGGTCACCGGGGAGCTGTTTTTT. It is translated as CSARVGVTGELFF.